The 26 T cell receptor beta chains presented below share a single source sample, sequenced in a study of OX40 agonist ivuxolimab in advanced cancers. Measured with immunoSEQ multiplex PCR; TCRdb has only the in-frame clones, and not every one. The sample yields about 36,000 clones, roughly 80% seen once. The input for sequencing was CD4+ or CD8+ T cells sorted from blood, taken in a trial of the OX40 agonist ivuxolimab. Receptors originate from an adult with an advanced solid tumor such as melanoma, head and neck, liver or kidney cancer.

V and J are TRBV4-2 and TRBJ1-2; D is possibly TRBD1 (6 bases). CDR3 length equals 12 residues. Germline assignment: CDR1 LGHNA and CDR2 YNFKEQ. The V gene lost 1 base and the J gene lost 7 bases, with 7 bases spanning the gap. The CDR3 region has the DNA TGTGCCAGCAGCCAAGGGACAGTTGGCTACACCTTC. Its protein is CASSQGTVGYTF.

The CDR3 DNA follows: TGTGCCAGCAGTGACAGGCTCTATGGCTACACCTTC. Translated: CASSDRLYGYTF. The genes are TRBV6-1 and TRBJ1-2; D unclear. Deletions cut 3 bases from V and 4 bases from J, with 6 bases between. This CDR3 contains 12 residues. Per the germline V gene, CDR1 is MNHNS and CDR2 is SASEGT.

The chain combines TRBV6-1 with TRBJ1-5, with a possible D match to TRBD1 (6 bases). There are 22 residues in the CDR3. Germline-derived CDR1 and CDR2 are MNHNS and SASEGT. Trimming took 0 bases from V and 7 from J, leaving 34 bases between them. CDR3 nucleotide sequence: TGTGCCAGCAGTGAAGCGACAGGATTTCCAGTTCTTGTGTCTGGGGTAAGACAGCCCCAGCATTTT. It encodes CASSEATGFPVLVSGVRQPQHF.

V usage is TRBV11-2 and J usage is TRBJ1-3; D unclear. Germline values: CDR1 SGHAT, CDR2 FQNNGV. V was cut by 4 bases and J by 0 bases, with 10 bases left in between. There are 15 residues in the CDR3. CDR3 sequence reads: CASSWTAGSGNTIYF. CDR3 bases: TGTGCCAGCAGCTGGACGGCAGGCTCTGGAAACACCATATATTTT.

For the CDR3, the DNA is TGTGCCAGCAGTGTACCAGAATGGGTCACTGAAGCTTTCTTT. Translated: CASSVPEWVTEAFF. The chain uses TRBV2 and TRBJ1-1; D unclear. Germline CDR1 reads SNHLY; CDR2 reads FYNNEI. V was shortened by 4 bases and J by 4 bases, with 13 bases between the two germline ends. The CDR3 runs to 14 residues.

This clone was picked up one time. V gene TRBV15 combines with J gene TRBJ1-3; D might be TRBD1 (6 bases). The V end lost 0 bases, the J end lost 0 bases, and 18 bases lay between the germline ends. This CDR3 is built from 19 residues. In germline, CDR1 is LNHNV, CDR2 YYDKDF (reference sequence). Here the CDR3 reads CATSRDDLRNRDSGNTIYF. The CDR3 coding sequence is TGTGCCACCAGCAGAGACGACCTTAGGAACAGGGACTCTGGAAACACCATATATTTT.

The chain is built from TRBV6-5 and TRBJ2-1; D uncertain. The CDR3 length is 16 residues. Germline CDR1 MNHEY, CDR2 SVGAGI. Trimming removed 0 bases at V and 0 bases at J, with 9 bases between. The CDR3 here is CASSYSPHFSYNEQFF. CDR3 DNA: TGTGCCAGCAGTTACTCGCCCCACTTCTCCTACAATGAGCAGTTCTTC.

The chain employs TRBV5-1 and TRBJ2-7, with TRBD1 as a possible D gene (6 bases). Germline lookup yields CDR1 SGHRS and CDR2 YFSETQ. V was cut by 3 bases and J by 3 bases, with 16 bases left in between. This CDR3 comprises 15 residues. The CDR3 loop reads CASSWGLGALYEQYF. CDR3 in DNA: TGCGCCAGCAGCTGGGGGCTAGGGGCCCTCTACGAGCAGTACTTC.

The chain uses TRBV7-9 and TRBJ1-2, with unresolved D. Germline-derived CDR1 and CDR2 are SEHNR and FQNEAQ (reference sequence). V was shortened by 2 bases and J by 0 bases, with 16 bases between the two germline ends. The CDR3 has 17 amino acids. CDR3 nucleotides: TGTGCCAGCAGCTTAAGTGAGTTACACCGTTCTAACTATGGCTACACCTTC. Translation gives CASSLSELHRSNYGYTF.

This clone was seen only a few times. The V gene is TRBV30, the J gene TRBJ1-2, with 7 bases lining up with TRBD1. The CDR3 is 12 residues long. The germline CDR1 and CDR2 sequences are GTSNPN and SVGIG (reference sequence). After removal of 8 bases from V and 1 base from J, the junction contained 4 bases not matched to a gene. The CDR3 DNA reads TGTGCCGGGGCAGGGGGTAACTATGGCTACACCTTC. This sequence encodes CAGAGGNYGYTF. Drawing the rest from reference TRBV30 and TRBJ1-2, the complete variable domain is SQTIHQWPATLVQPVGSPLSLECTVEGTSNPNLYWYRQAAGRGLQLLFYSVGIGQISSEVPQNLSASRPQDRQFILSSKKLLLSDSGFYLCAGAGGNYGYTFGSGTRLTVV.

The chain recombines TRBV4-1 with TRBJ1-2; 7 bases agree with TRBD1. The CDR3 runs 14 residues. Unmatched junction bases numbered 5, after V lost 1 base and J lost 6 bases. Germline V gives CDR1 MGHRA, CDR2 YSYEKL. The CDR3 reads CASSQGGTEDGYTF. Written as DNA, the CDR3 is TGCGCCAGCAGCCAAGGGGGGACAGAAGATGGCTACACCTTC.

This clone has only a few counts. The CDR3 region is CAWSVTGLGNTIYF. The CDR3 DNA reads TGTGCCTGGAGTGTTACGGGTCTGGGAAACACCATATATTTT. This chain uses TRBV30 with TRBJ1-3; unclear D gene. This CDR3 spans 14 amino acids. Germline values: CDR1 GTSNPN, CDR2 SVGIG (reference sequence). The ends were cut back, 0 bases at V and 4 bases at J, with 10 bases in the middle.

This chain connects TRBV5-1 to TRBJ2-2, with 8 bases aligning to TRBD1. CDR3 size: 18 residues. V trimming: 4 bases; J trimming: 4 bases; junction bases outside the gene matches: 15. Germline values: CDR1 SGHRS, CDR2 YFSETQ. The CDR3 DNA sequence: TGCGCCAGCAGCCATAGAAAGTCAGACAGGGGATCCACCGGGGAGCTGTTTTTT. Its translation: CASSHRKSDRGSTGELFF.

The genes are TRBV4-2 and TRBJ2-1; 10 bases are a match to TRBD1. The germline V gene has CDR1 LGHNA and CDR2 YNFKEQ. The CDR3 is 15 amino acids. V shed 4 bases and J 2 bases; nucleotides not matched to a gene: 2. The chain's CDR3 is CASSPTGGPYNEQFF. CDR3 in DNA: TGTGCCAGCAGCCCGACAGGGGGCCCCTACAATGAGCAGTTCTTC.

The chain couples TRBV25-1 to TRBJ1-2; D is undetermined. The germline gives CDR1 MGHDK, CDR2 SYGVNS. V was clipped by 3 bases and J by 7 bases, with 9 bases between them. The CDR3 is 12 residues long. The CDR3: CASSDEGFGYTF. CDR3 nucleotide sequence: TGTGCCAGCAGTGATGAGGGTTTTGGCTACACCTTC.

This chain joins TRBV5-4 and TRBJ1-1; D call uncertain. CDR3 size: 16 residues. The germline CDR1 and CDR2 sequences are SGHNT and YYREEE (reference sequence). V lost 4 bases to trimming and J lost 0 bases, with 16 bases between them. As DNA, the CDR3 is TGTGCCAGCAGCCCGGGAGCCTGGGCTCTGAACACTGAAGCTTTCTTT. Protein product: CASSPGAWALNTEAFF.

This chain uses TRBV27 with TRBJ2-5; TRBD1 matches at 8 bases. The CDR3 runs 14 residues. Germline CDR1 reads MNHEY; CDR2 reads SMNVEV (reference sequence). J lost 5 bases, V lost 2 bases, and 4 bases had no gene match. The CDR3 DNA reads TGTGCCAGCAGTTTACAGGGGGCAATGGAGACCCAGTACTTC. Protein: CASSLQGAMETQYF.

The CDR3 region is CASSRGEGDYGYTF. The CDR3 nucleotides are TGTGCCTCGAGCAGGGGGGAGGGGGACTATGGCTACACCTTC. V is TRBV30 and J is TRBJ1-2; 7 bases are shared with TRBD1. Germline values: CDR1 GTSNPN, CDR2 SVGIG (reference sequence). The J segment lost 3 bases and the V segment lost 7 bases, leaving 11 bases of the junction unmatched. The CDR3 has 14 amino acids.

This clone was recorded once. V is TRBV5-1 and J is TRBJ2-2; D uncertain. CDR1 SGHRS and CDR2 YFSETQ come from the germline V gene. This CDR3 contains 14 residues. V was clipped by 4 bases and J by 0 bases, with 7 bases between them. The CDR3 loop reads CASSAPPNTGELFF. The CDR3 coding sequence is TGCGCCAGCAGCGCCCCACCGAACACCGGGGAGCTGTTTTTT.

The CDR3 region has the DNA TGTGCCTGGAGTACCTTAGGACTTTTTGGAAACACCATATATTTT. Protein sequence: CAWSTLGLFGNTIYF. The chain employs TRBV30 and TRBJ1-3; no clear D gene. This CDR3 has 15 residues. The ends were cut back, 2 bases at V and 3 bases at J, with 14 bases in the middle. From germline, CDR1 is GTSNPN and CDR2 SVGIG (reference sequence).

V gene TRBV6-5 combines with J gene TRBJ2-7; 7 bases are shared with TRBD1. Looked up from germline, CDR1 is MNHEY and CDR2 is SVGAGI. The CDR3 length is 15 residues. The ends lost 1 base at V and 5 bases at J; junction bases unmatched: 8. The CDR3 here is CASSYFGQDMDEQYF. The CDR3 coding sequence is TGTGCCAGCAGTTACTTCGGACAGGACATGGACGAGCAGTACTTC.

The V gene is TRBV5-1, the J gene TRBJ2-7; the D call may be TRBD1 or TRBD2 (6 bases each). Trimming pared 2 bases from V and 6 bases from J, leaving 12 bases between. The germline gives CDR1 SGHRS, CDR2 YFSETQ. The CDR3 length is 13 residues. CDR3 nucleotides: TGCGCCAGCAGCTTTTGGGGGGCTGGCGAGCAGTACTTC. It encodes CASSFWGAGEQYF.

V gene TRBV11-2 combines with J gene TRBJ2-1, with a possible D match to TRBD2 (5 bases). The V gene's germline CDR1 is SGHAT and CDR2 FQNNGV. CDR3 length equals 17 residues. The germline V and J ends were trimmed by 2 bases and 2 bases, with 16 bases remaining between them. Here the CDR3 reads CASSLSGGPSPYNEQFF. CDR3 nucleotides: TGTGCCAGCAGCTTATCAGGAGGACCGAGCCCCTACAATGAGCAGTTCTTC.

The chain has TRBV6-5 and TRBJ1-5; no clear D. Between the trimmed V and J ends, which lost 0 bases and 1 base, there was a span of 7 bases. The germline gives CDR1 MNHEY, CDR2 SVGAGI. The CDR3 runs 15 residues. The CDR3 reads CASSYSFGSNQPQHF. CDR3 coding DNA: TGTGCCAGCAGTTACTCGTTTGGGAGCAATCAGCCCCAGCATTTT.

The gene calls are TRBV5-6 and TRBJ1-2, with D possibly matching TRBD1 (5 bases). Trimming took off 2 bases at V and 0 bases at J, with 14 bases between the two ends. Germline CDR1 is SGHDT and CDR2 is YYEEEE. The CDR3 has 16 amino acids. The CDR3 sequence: CASSFARGGPNYGYTF. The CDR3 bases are TGTGCCAGCAGCTTCGCGAGGGGAGGCCCTAACTATGGCTACACCTTC.

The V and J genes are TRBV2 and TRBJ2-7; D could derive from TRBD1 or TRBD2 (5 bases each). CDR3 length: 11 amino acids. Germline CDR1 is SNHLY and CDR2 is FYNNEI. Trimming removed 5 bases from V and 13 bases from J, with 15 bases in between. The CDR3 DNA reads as TGTGCCAGCAGTCCCTGGGACCTAATATACTTC. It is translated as CASSPWDLIYF.